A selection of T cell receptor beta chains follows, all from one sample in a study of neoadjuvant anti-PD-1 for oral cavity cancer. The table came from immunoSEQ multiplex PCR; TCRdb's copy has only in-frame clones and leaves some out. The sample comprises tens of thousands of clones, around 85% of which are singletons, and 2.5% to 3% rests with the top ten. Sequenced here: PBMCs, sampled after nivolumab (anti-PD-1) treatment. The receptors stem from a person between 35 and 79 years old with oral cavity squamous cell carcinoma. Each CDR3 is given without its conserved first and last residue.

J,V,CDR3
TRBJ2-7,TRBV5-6,ASTSLRGEQY
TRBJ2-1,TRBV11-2,ASSLGRNEQF
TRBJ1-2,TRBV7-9,ASSLMAGIAGYT
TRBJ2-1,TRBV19,ASSTGTSGRPYEQF
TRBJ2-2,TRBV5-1,ASSLAGGANTGELF
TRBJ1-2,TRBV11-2,ASSVGQGRGYT
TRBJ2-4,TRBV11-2,ASSPGTFRDKNIQY
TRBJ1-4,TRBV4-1,ASSQAVNEKLF
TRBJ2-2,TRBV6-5,ASRKGGAGELF
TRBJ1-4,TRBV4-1,ASSQIGLINEKLF